This T cell receptor beta chain was profiled in a study of blood T cell repertoires in COVID-19. Libraries were prepared by immunoSEQ multiplex PCR; TCRdb keeps only in-frame clonotypes and omits some of them. The table includes 130,000 to 150,000 clones, 81% detected once. From germline, CDR1 is KGHSH and CDR2 LQKENI. This CDR3 has 15 residues. The junction had 0 bases not matched to a gene; V was cut back by 1 base and J by 2 bases. This chain links TRBV18 with TRBJ1-4, with 8 bases matching TRBD1. This sequence originates from a human donor in a cohort sampled during active COVID-19. The sample consisted of peripheral blood. CDR3 amino acids: CASSPRTGTNEKLFF. CDR3 DNA sequence: TGTGCCAGCTCACCACGGACAGGGACTAATGAAAAACTGTTTTTT.